The source of this T cell receptor beta chain is a study of blood T cell repertoires in COVID-19. Sequenced by immunoSEQ multiplex PCR; TCRdb stores in-frame clones only, minus some. The sample lists about 90,000 clones; 87% were seen once. Trimming took 4 bases from V and 7 from J; bases not matched to a gene: 11. Germline V gene data show CDR1 as SGHKS and CDR2 as YYEKEE (reference sequence). The CDR3 runs 16 residues. The material sequenced was peripheral blood. This chain links TRBV5-5 with TRBJ2-2, with 9 bases that match TRBD2. This clonotype was obtained from a human donor in a cohort sampled during active COVID-19. CDR3 loop: CASSKMLLAGFGELFF. The DNA of the CDR3 is TGTGCCAGCAGCAAAATGCTACTAGCGGGCTTCGGGGAGCTGTTTTTT.